Below, one TCR beta chain is given with its context. As originally analysed: Scientists estimated how many nucleated cells there were by amplifying reference gene primers. The protocol was immunoSEQ multiplex PCR, while the TCRdb copy is restricted to in-frame clones and leaves out a portion. That table is the source of V, J and clone size, and D and trimming were worked out from the DNA. The sample contains fewer than 100,000 clones, roughly nine tenths of which appear only once. The data derive from a study of blood T cell repertoires in COVID-19. On the study more broadly: Acute-phase and convalescent COVID-19 samples originated in the United States, Italy and Spain. From T cells, B-cell-depleted T cells, or PBMCs came the material, which was cDNA or gDNA.

The CDR3 consists of 12 residues. The germline V and J ends were trimmed by 5 bases and 6 bases, with 10 bases remaining between them. CDR1 and CDR2 from the germline V gene are SEHNR and FQNEAQ (reference sequence). The V and J genes are TRBV7-9 and TRBJ1-1, with D hard to call. Sequencing used peripheral blood. This sequence was found in a man in his 70s with acute or convalescent COVID-19. CDR3 nucleotides: TGTGCCAGCAGCCCGACAAGCTCTGAAGCTTTCTTT. As protein: CASSPTSSEAFF.